This T cell receptor beta chain was retrieved from a study of blood T cell repertoires in COVID-19. V gave up 5 bases and J gave up 6 bases; unmatched junction bases: 7. Germline loops: CDR1 LNHDA, CDR2 SQIVND (reference sequence). The CDR3 extends over 15 amino acids. Assay used: immunoSEQ multiplex PCR; TCRdb lists only in-frame clones, some missing. The sample lists about 270,000 clones, about 87% occurring once. This receptor was taken from a woman in her 40s with acute COVID-19. Input material: PBMCs or T cells enriched from blood (not recorded which). V gene TRBV19 combines with J gene TRBJ1-5; 10 nucleotides agree with TRBD1. As DNA, the CDR3 is TGTGCCAGTAGTGGGGCGGGGACAGGGGTTCAGCCCCAGCATTTT. Translation: CASSGAGTGVQPQHF.